The source of this T cell receptor (beta chain) is a study of blood T cell repertoires in COVID-19. Study-level information: Some COVID-19 samples were acute and others convalescent; all came from the United States, Italy and Spain.

Assay: immunoSEQ multiplex PCR; the TCRdb copy retains only in-frame clones and omits some. Of over 450,000 clones listed, roughly 91% were seen once; the top ten hold under 8.5%. This CDR3 has 13 residues. V lost 6 bases to trimming and J lost 10 bases, with 18 bases between them. Germline assignment: CDR1 MDHEN and CDR2 SYDVKM. This clone has only one observation. During active infection, Seattle patients enrolled and were then monitored through disease. Sequenced sample: peripheral blood. The chain joins TRBV28 to TRBJ1-1; TRBD1 is a possible D gene (5 bases). This receptor was taken from a woman aged 50 to 60 with COVID-19, enrolled during active disease. The CDR3 sequence is CASSTGRGRRAFF. The CDR3 coding sequence is TGTGCCAGCAGCACGGGACGCGGGAGGAGAGCTTTCTTT.